This TCR beta chain was identified during a study of cytomegalovirus exposure and HLA in healthy donors. Whole-study context: The roughly 120 million unique TCR beta sequences, from roughly 170 million T cells, were found by an earlier analysis.

General study findings and limits: Reportedly, diagnosis of cytomegalovirus status by the classifier showed high specificity and sensitivity.

Germline V CDR1 and CDR2: MNHEY, SMNVEV (reference sequence). This CDR3 spans 12 amino acids. V shed 11 bases and J shed 9 bases, with 19 bases lying between them. Comments on this clone: Antigen specificity is unknown.

The primer mix had 60 Vbeta and 13 Jbeta primers. Only in-frame clones appear in the TCRdb table, and some are missing; sequencing was by immunoSEQ multiplex PCR. The sample shows about 160,000 clones, 80% of them seen only once. The chain is built from TRBV27 and TRBJ1-1; no clear D gene. This TCR derives from a woman between 50 and 59 years old in good health and CMV-seronegative. Sequencing input: PBMCs. CDR3 DNA: TGTGCCGGATTCGAGGGCAAGGGCCAAGCTTTCTTT. Translated, it gives CAGFEGKGQAFF.